This is a list of T cell receptor beta chains from one sample in a study of T cell responses to AZD1222 COVID-19 vaccine. The repertoire was sequenced with immunoSEQ multiplex PCR; TCRdb's copy has only in-frame clones and lacks some. Of around 110,000 clones listed, around 88% were seen once; the top ten hold approximately 9.6%. Material: peripheral blood, obtained on day 0 of AZD1222 vaccination. The receptors were gathered from an adult in good health. CDR3s include the opening cysteine and the closing phenylalanine or tryptophan. Fields, in order: D gene, clone size, J gene, V gene, CDR3 DNA, CDR3 protein. The D gene is left open where the match is weak. Expanded clones get a size class; other rows say once, few or many, or leave the size out.

.	once	TRBJ2-5	TRBV11-2	TGTGCCAGCAGGCGAGGGGGAACGCCTGAAGAGACCCAGTACTTC	CASRRGGTPEETQYF
.	.	TRBJ2-6	TRBV29-1	TGCAGCACCCGGGACGAATCTGGGGCCAACGTCCTGACTTTC	CSTRDESGANVLTF
TRBD2	.	TRBJ2-5	TRBV19	TGTGCCAGTAGTAAAGGTGGAGCTAGCGGAGAAGAGACCCAGTACTTC	CASSKGGASGEETQYF
.	.	TRBJ2-3	TRBV19	TGTGCCAGTAGTATAGGTCGGTTGGGCGGGGTCACAGATACGCAGTATTTT	CASSIGRLGGVTDTQYF
.	.	TRBJ1-5	TRBV13	TGTGCCAGCAGCTACGGGGAGAATCAGCCCCAGCATTTT	CASSYGENQPQHF
.	.	TRBJ1-5	TRBV7-2	TGTGCCAGCAGCGACCCTAATCAGCCCCAGCATTTT	CASSDPNQPQHF
TRBD1	.	TRBJ1-2	TRBV6-5	TGTGCCAGCAGTTACTCCGGGACAGACAACTATGGCTACACCTTC	CASSYSGTDNYGYTF
.	few	TRBJ1-2	TRBV11-2	TGTGCCAGCAGCTTAGGCTTTGTGGAGGGCTATGGCTACACCTTC	CASSLGFVEGYGYTF
.	.	TRBJ1-2	TRBV7-9	TGTGCCAGCAGCTTAGAGGCCGCTAACTATGGCTACACCTTC	CASSLEAANYGYTF
TRBD2	.	TRBJ2-1	TRBV29-1	TGCAGCGTTGACGGGACTAGCGGGACCTACGGGGATGAGCAGTTCTTC	CSVDGTSGTYGDEQFF
TRBD1	.	TRBJ2-1	TRBV11-3	TGTGCCAGCAGCTTAAACCAGGGGGCGATTCCTGATGAGCAGTTCTTC	CASSLNQGAIPDEQFF
.	.	TRBJ1-2	TRBV7-3	TGTGCCAGCAGCCCTACCGCCGGTGTTGGTGGCTACACCTTC	CASSPTAGVGGYTF
TRBD2	.	TRBJ2-1	TRBV5-1	TGCGCCAGCAGCTTATTAGCGGGGGGACTAAGCTCCTACAATGAGCAGTTCTTC	CASSLLAGGLSSYNEQFF
.	.	TRBJ1-2	TRBV27	TGTGCCAGCAGTTTATCCGGGACGGCCCACTATGGCTACACCTTC	CASSLSGTAHYGYTF
TRBD2	.	TRBJ2-1	TRBV5-1	TGCGCCAGCAGCTACTACCCGGGACTAGCCTCCAATGAGCAGTTCTTC	CASSYYPGLASNEQFF
TRBD2	.	TRBJ2-7	TRBV3-1/TRBV3-2	TGTGCCAGCACCCTAAGCGGGGTAAGCTCCTACGAGCAGTACTTC	CASTLSGVSSYEQYF
TRBD1	.	TRBJ2-1	TRBV5-8	TGTGCCAGCAGCTCCCCCGTTGGGACAGGGGGCAATGAGCAGTTCTTC	CASSSPVGTGGNEQFF
TRBD2	.	TRBJ2-3	TRBV11-2	TGTGCCAGCAGGTTCTCGGGAGGAGATACGCAGTATTTT	CASRFSGGDTQYF
.	.	TRBJ2-1	TRBV5-1	TGCGCCAGCAGCCTGGGGACGGCTAACAATGAGCAGTTCTTC	CASSLGTANNEQFF
.	.	TRBJ1-6	TRBV6-2/TRBV6-3	TGTGCCAGCAGTTACGCCGCCGGGACCGTTTTTATTTCACCCCTCCACTTT	CASSYAAGTVFISPLHF
.	.	TRBJ2-5	TRBV28	TGTGCCAGCAGTAGAAAGACCCAGTACTTC	CASSRKTQYF
TRBD1	.	TRBJ2-7	TRBV10-3	TGTGCCATCAGTGAGGGGACAGGGGACTACGAGCAGTACTTC	CAISEGTGDYEQYF
.	.	TRBJ1-4	TRBV9	TGTGCCAGCAGCGCTACAACGAGCGTTAATGAAAAACTGTTTTTT	CASSATTSVNEKLFF
TRBD2	.	TRBJ2-3	TRBV12-5	TGTGCTAGTGGTTTGGACCTTCCCAAAGCGGGGGGAACAGATACGCAGTATTTT	CASGLDLPKAGGTDTQYF
.	.	TRBJ1-1	TRBV7-2	TGTGCCAGCAGAACCAACACTGAAGCTTTCTTT	CASRTNTEAFF
.	once	TRBJ2-3	TRBV5-6	TGTGCCAGCAGACTAGTGTCAGGCTATACGCAGTATTTT	CASRLVSGYTQYF
.	.	TRBJ1-2	TRBV19	TGTGCCAGTAGTATTTTGGACAGATATGGCTACACCTTC	CASSILDRYGYTF
.	.	TRBJ1-5	TRBV2	TGTGCCAGCAGTGAAACGAGTGGGAGGTATAGCAATCAGCCCCAGCATTTT	CASSETSGRYSNQPQHF
.	.	TRBJ1-1	TRBV5-1	TGCGCCAGCAGCAAACCCCGCGGGTTCCCTGTGGAAGCTTTCTTT	CASSKPRGFPVEAFF
.	.	TRBJ1-5	TRBV28	TGTGCCACTTTTCGACAGGCCCTCAATCAGCCCCAGCATTTT	CATFRQALNQPQHF
TRBD1	.	TRBJ1-4	TRBV7-7	TGTGCCAGCAGCCTGACAGGGGGCGGGGGTGAAAAACTGTTTTTT	CASSLTGGGGEKLFF
.	.	TRBJ2-3	TRBV21-1	TGTGCCAGCAGCTACCGGGACTGCACAGATACGCAGTATTTT	CASSYRDCTDTQYF
.	.	TRBJ1-6	TRBV12-3/TRBV12-4	TGTGCCAGCAGTTTTCAGTCTAATTCACCCCTCCACTTT	CASSFQSNSPLHF
.	.	TRBJ1-6	TRBV9	TGTGCCAGCAGCGTAGGAGGATTCTGGTGTGGGGCTTTTTCACCCCTCCACTTT	CASSVGGFWCGAFSPLHF
.	.	TRBJ2-7	TRBV28	TGTGCCAGCAGTTTCACCTCGGGTCCGGATTACGAGCAGTACTTC	CASSFTSGPDYEQYF
.	once	TRBJ1-3	TRBV7-6	TGTGCCAGCAGCTTAGTTATTGGGGGACCTGGAAACACCATATATTTT	CASSLVIGGPGNTIYF
TRBD2	.	TRBJ2-1	TRBV9	TGTGCCAGCAGCGTAGGGATGGCTAGCGGGAGGGCCAGTTACAATGAGCAGTTCTTC	CASSVGMASGRASYNEQFF
TRBD1	.	TRBJ1-1	TRBV29-1	TGCAGCGGACAGGGGGCGCCCACTGAAGCTTTCTTT	CSGQGAPTEAFF
.	.	TRBJ1-4	TRBV6-4	TGTGCCAGCAGTCCCCAGCCAGGGAGAGGTGAAAAACTGTTTTTT	CASSPQPGRGEKLFF
.	.	TRBJ2-3	TRBV2	TGTGCCAGCAGTAGGGCCCTTAGAGGCACAGATACGCAGTATTTT	CASSRALRGTDTQYF
TRBD1	few	TRBJ2-7	TRBV5-1	TGCGCCAGCAGCTCTATGATGACAGGGGGCGTCGACGAGCAGTACTTC	CASSSMMTGGVDEQYF
.	.	TRBJ1-5	TRBV29-1	TGCAGCGTTAGGACAGCCAATCAGCCCCAGCATTTT	CSVRTANQPQHF
.	.	TRBJ2-3	TRBV12-3/TRBV12-4	TGTGCCAGCAGTTTAGTGAGCACAGATACGCAGTATTTT	CASSLVSTDTQYF
TRBD2	.	TRBJ2-1	TRBV30	TGTGCCTGGAGTGCAAGCCCTCCTGGCGGGAGGCATGAGTATGAGCAGTTCTTC	CAWSASPPGGRHEYEQFF
.	.	TRBJ1-5	TRBV7-2	TGTGCCAGCAGCTTAGTTCCGAGCAATCAGCCCCAGCATTTT	CASSLVPSNQPQHF
.	.	TRBJ1-6	TRBV14	TGTGCCAGCAGCCAAACGGGGCGGCAAAGCTCCTATAATTCACCCCTCCACTTT	CASSQTGRQSSYNSPLHF